The rows below give T cell receptor beta chains drawn from one sample of a study of regulatory T cells in long-lasting Graves disease. TCRdb ran MiXCR on the multiplex PCR reads and lists one entry per CDR3 protein. This table has about 310,000 distinct CDR3 sequences, around 23% appearing once. The specimen comprised peripheral blood mononuclear cells (PBMCs), sampled when the disease was refractory, from a patient treated with antithyroid drugs. All receptors come from a female donor with Graves disease. The conserved cysteine and the conserved F or W are not part of the CDR3 here. The order of the fields is CDR3 protein, V gene.

ASSLRTSGVSSYEQY TRBV12-3/TRBV12-4
ATSEPTSGSL TRBV24-1
ASSLEAGRGSYEQY TRBV7-9
ASSLDRQEIVAF TRBV11-2
ASSPNPDREQF TRBV9
ASTTLGGLASPEAF TRBV28
ASSLASPGANVLT TRBV5-5
SARVLAGGIYEQY TRBV20-1
ASSPRPVGEQY TRBV28
ASSLENRDEQY TRBV7-9
SVLWSGDGEAF TRBV20-1
ASRLGLVGETQY TRBV9
ASSQVRGPDEQY TRBV14
ASSLISGNGYT TRBV28
ASSIESGTGELF TRBV19
ASSLDRGQSGELF TRBV5-4
AIISRQGYGAF TRBV28
ASTNRGEGGAYEQY TRBV12-3/TRBV12-4
AWEGETQY TRBV7-9
ASSSSGAFEQY TRBV27
ASSPEGINYGYT TRBV18
ATSDSMDGSEETQY TRBV24-1
ASSTEQGEQY TRBV9
ASSVNLLEETQY TRBV7-9
ASSEGLTGAGQPQH TRBV6-1
SANPPQAGDTSNQPQH TRBV20-1
ASSRWGFGQGEGNTIY TRBV28
ASSLLTGVYEQY TRBV11-2
ATSQQGPNQPQH TRBV10-3